The 26 T cell receptor beta chains below were found in one sample sequenced in a study of CD8+CD57+ T cells in acquired aplastic anemia. Genomic DNA, the template, was used for profiling of the TCR beta VDJ and CDR3. TCRdb fed the reads into MiXCR, producing one record per CDR3 protein. In the table there are about 75,000 distinct CDR3 sequences, roughly two thirds of which are singletons. CD8+CD57+ cell expansion, shown by flow cytometry, had occurred in the patients selected for sequencing. Sequencing input: sorted CD4+, CD8+, or CD8+CD57+ T cells (not recorded which) from PBMCs. Every receptor here comes from a human donor with aplastic anemia.

V is TRBV19 and J is TRBJ1-5, with TRBD1 matching over 11 bases. CDR1 is LNHDA, CDR2 SQIVND, per germline (reference sequence). J lost 7 bases, V lost 10 bases, and 3 bases had no gene match. CDR3 length equals 12 residues. Here the CDR3 DNA reads TGTGCCATCGGACAGGGGGCCCAGCCCCAGCATTTT. It is translated as CAIGQGAQPQHF.

Remarks on this clonotype: Since no conserved phenylalanine or tryptophan closes the CDR3, a read error is the likely cause. This chain connects TRBV20-1 to TRBJ1-1, with unresolved D. This CDR3 has 13 residues. The V end was cut by 1 base, the J end by 3 bases, with 9 bases between. Per the germline V gene, CDR1 is DFQATT and CDR2 is SNEGSKA (reference sequence). The CDR3 region is CSARGVLYTEAFS. As DNA, the CDR3 is TGCAGTGCTAGAGGCGTATTGTACACTGAAGCTTTCTCT.

The chain has TRBV20-1 and TRBJ2-7; 12 nucleotides align to TRBD2. The length of the CDR3 is 15 residues. Germline loops: CDR1 DFQATT, CDR2 SNEGSKA (reference sequence). Trimming at V came to 1 base and at J to 1 base, leaving 2 bases not matched to a gene. CDR3 loop: CSARVGLAGSYEQYF. As DNA, the CDR3 is TGCAGTGCTAGAGTTGGACTAGCGGGGTCCTACGAGCAGTACTTC.

The V and J genes are TRBV15 and TRBJ2-7; 7 nucleotides agree with TRBD2. CDR3 length equals 14 residues. The V segment lost 3 bases and the J segment 5 bases; nucleotides outside the gene matches: 7. Germline V gives CDR1 LNHNV, CDR2 YYDKDF (reference sequence). CDR3 loop: CATSRVRGGNEQYF. CDR3 sequence (DNA): TGTGCCACCAGCAGGGTTAGGGGAGGGAACGAGCAGTACTTC.

This clonotype was recorded a few times. The chain employs TRBV14 and TRBJ2-3, with D possibly called TRBD1 or TRBD2 (5 bases each). The CDR3 runs 14 residues. Germline CDR1 is SGHDN and CDR2 is FVKESK. Trimming cost V 4 bases and J 6 bases, with 14 bases left between them. CDR3: CASSLGTHGDTQYF. As DNA, the CDR3 is TGTGCCAGCAGCCTCGGGACCCACGGGGATACGCAGTATTTT.

The V and J genes are TRBV19 and TRBJ1-5; D not certain. The CDR3 length is 13 residues. Per germline, CDR1 LNHDA and CDR2 SQIVND (reference sequence). V was trimmed by 9 bases and J by 4 bases, leaving 13 bases between them. The CDR3 here is CASIGGLNQPQHF. CDR3 bases: TGTGCCAGCATCGGAGGGTTAAATCAGCCCCAGCATTTT.

This clonotype has only one observation. This sequence joins TRBV7-9 and TRBJ1-5; a weak D match, TRBD1 (6 bases). V shed 1 base and J shed 3 bases, with 7 bases lying between them. The CDR3 has 14 amino acids. Per germline, CDR1 SEHNR and CDR2 FQNEAQ (reference sequence). The CDR3 DNA follows: TGTGCCAGCAGCTTAGGACAGGTCAATCAGCCCCAGCATTTT. This translates into CASSLGQVNQPQHF.

V gene TRBV28 combines with J gene TRBJ1-2; D is possibly TRBD1 (6 bases). The germline V gene encodes CDR1 MDHEN and CDR2 SYDVKM. The CDR3 is 15 residues long. V lost 10 bases, J lost 7 bases, and 25 bases lay in between. This CDR3 reads CATRGGGGRDGGYTF. The CDR3, as DNA: TGTGCCACGCGCGGCGGTGGGGGGCGTGATGGTGGCTACACCTTC.

The CDR3 bases are TGTGCCAGCAGTGAAGCGCCTACAGCCTACGAGCAGTACTTC. Translating it yields CASSEAPTAYEQYF. The V call is TRBV2, the J call TRBJ2-7; D is unresolved. Germline CDR1 and CDR2: SNHLY and FYNNEI. V shed 0 bases and J shed 2 bases, with 8 bases lying between them. This CDR3 region has 14 residues.

The J gene is TRBJ2-7, the V gene TRBV5-8; TRBD1 matches at 7 bases. CDR1 SGHTS and CDR2 YDEGEE come from the germline V gene. CDR3 length: 14 residues. J lost 2 bases, V lost 2 bases, and 4 bases had no gene match. DNA for the CDR3: TGTGCCAGCAGCTTACGACAGGGTACCTACGAGCAGTACTTC. This translates into CASSLRQGTYEQYF. Full variable domain (missing parts from reference TRBV5-8 and TRBJ2-7): EAGVTQSPTHLIKTRGQQATLRCSPISGHTSVYWYQQALGLGLQFLLWYDEGEERNRGNFPPRFSGRQFPNYSSELNVNALELEDSALYLCASSLRQGTYEQYFGPGTRLTVT.

Only one count was recorded for this clonotype. The chain uses TRBV6-1 and TRBJ1-1; D not resolved. This CDR3 contains 13 residues. The germline CDR1 and CDR2 sequences are MNHNS and SASEGT. V dropped 6 bases and J dropped 2 bases, with 10 bases sitting between them. CDR3 residues: CASRSTTNTEAFF. The CDR3 bases are TGTGCCAGCAGAAGTACAACTAACACTGAAGCTTTCTTT.

This clonotype showed up many times. V is TRBV20-1 and J is TRBJ2-1; D tentatively reads TRBD1 or TRBD2 (5 bases each). V lost 2 bases and J 6 bases, leaving 17 bases between the germline ends. The CDR3 runs to 15 residues. The germline gives CDR1 DFQATT, CDR2 SNEGSKA (reference sequence). In DNA form, the CDR3 reads TGCAGTGCTAGAAATAGGGAGACAGACTTCAATGAGCAGTTCTTC. This gives the protein CSARNRETDFNEQFF.

The chain carries TRBV29-1 and TRBJ1-2, with D uncertain. The germline V gene has CDR1 SQVTM and CDR2 ANQGSEA. The CDR3 totals 12 residues. With 4 bases removed from V and 0 bases from J, the gap between germline ends came to 6 bases. The CDR3 sequence is CSVGRANYGYTF. CDR3 sequence (DNA): TGCAGCGTTGGACGGGCTAACTATGGCTACACCTTC.

V gene TRBV11-2 combines with J gene TRBJ2-5; 9 bases align to TRBD2. From germline, CDR1 is SGHAT and CDR2 FQNNGV. CDR3 length: 17 amino acids. V lost 5 bases to trimming and J lost 11 bases; unmatched junction nucleotides: 21. The CDR3 sequence: CASSQTTGTSLTGAQYF. The DNA of the CDR3 is TGTGCCAGCAGCCAAACCACTGGGACTAGCCTCACCGGGGCACAGTACTTC.

The chain has TRBV20-1 and TRBJ2-1, with D maybe TRBD2 (5 bases). Germline CDR1 reads DFQATT; CDR2 reads SNEGSKA (reference sequence). The CDR3 runs 13 residues. Trimming left V 6 bases short and J 3 bases short, with 12 bases between. CDR3 in amino acids: CSAGGSLYNEQFF. The CDR3 coding sequence is TGCAGTGCAGGAGGTTCCCTCTACAATGAGCAGTTCTTC.

Comments on this clonotype: At one boundary the junction diverges from the germline segment, which might be a read error. The chain is built from TRBV7-6 and TRBJ1-1; D possibly corresponds to TRBD1 (5 bases). The CDR3 is 13 amino acids. CDR1 is SGHVS and CDR2 is FNYEAQ in the germline V gene. The CDR3 loop is CASSSRGRTEAFF. CDR3 sequence (DNA): TGTGCCAGTAGCTCGAGGGGTCGCACTGAAGCTTTCTTT. The full variable domain, with the rest looked up from reference TRBV7-6 and TRBJ1-1, is GAGVSQSPRYKVTKRGQDVALRCDPISGHVSLYWYRQALGQGPEFLTYFNYEAQQDKSGLPNDRFSAERPEGSISTLTIQRTEQRDSAMYRCASSSRGRTEAFFGQGTRLTVV.

The chain recombines TRBV10-3 with TRBJ2-5; TRBD2 agrees at 9 bases. Trimming at V came to 3 bases and at J to 1 base, leaving 9 bases not matched to a gene. The CDR3 extends over 17 amino acids. Germline V gene sequence: CDR1 ENHRY, CDR2 SYGVKD. DNA for the CDR3: TGTGCCATCAGTGATTCGATCGGCGGGGGGGCCCAAGAGACCCAGTACTTC. Its translation: CAISDSIGGGAQETQYF.

This clonotype has just a few counts. The gene calls are TRBV7-6 and TRBJ2-7; 10 nucleotides line up with TRBD1. In germline, CDR1 is SGHVS, CDR2 FNYEAQ. The CDR3 covers 15 residues. The V segment lost 5 bases and the J segment 4 bases; nucleotides outside the gene matches: 8. CDR3 DNA sequence: TGTGCCAGCAGCACAGGGACAGGGGTTCGGTACGAGCAGTACTTC. It yields the protein CASSTGTGVRYEQYF.

V and J are TRBV10-3 and TRBJ2-1; a possible D gene is TRBD1 (6 bases). CDR1 is ENHRY and CDR2 is SYGVKD in the germline V gene. This CDR3 is 14 amino acids long. Trimming pared 2 bases from V and 7 bases from J, leaving 12 bases between. For the CDR3, the DNA is TGTGCCATCAGTGAGCCACAGGGTGAGAATGAGCAGTTCTTC. Amino acids: CAISEPQGENEQFF.

The rearrangement uses TRBV6-2 or TRBV6-3 and TRBJ1-3; 10 bases fit TRBD1. Germline trimming cut 5 bases from V and 4 bases from J; bases unmatched to any gene: 14. Per the germline V gene, CDR1 is MNHEY and CDR2 is SVGEGT. The CDR3 runs to 18 residues. DNA of the CDR3: TGTGCCAGCAGTACCCGAGGGGACAGGGGCTATCCAGGAAACACCATATATTTT. This gives the protein CASSTRGDRGYPGNTIYF.

The V gene is TRBV7-9, the J gene TRBJ2-7; TRBD2 is a possible D gene (5 bases). The CDR3 covers 12 residues. The germline V gene encodes CDR1 SEHNR and CDR2 FQNEAQ (reference sequence). V lost 4 bases to trimming and J lost 4 bases, with 8 bases between them. In DNA form, the CDR3 reads TGTGCCAGCAGCTCCCCGGGGTACGAGCAGTACTTC. Its protein product is CASSSPGYEQYF.

The chain recombines TRBV7-6 with TRBJ1-5; possibly TRBD1 for D (5 bases). V was trimmed by 6 bases and J by 5 bases, leaving 11 bases between them. This CDR3 contains 13 residues. Germline V CDR1 and CDR2: SGHVS, FNYEAQ. The CDR3 region is CASSRGGDQPQHF. The CDR3 DNA reads TGTGCCAGCAGTAGGGGAGGAGATCAGCCCCAGCATTTT.

This chain uses TRBV2 with TRBJ2-7; the D gene is possibly TRBD1 (5 bases). With 6 bases removed from V and 0 bases from J, the gap between germline ends came to 12 bases. This CDR3 has 14 amino acids. CDR1 is SNHLY and CDR2 is FYNNEI in the germline V gene. The CDR3 nucleotides read TGTGCCAGCAGCACCGACAGTTACTCCTACGAGCAGTACTTC. Amino acids: CASSTDSYSYEQYF.

This clonotype has more than one count but fewer than ten. The chain combines TRBV15 with TRBJ2-1; 7 bases are a match to TRBD1. CDR3 length: 17 amino acids. Germline V gives CDR1 LNHNV, CDR2 YYDKDF (reference sequence). V lost 0 bases and J lost 4; bases outside the gene matches: 9. CDR3 nucleotides: TGTGCCACCAGCAGAGAAGTAGGACAGGTACCATACAATGAGCAGTTCTTC. Its translation is CATSREVGQVPYNEQFF.

The table lists this clonotype with a few counts. The V gene is TRBV29-1, the J gene TRBJ2-1; 10 positions match TRBD1. Germline V gene lookup returns CDR1 SQVTM and CDR2 ANQGSEA. The junction had 5 bases not matched to a gene; V was cut back by 6 bases and J by 9 bases. There are 12 residues in the CDR3. CDR3 protein: CSVLTGGTEQFF. CDR3 DNA sequence: TGCAGCGTACTGACAGGGGGCACTGAGCAGTTCTTC.

CDR3 sequence reads: CASSEEGSGFETQYF. The CDR3 bases are TGTGCCAGCAGTGAGGAAGGGTCGGGTTTCGAGACCCAGTACTTC. V is TRBV6-1 and J is TRBJ2-5, with D unclear. The CDR3 loop spans 15 amino acids. CDR1 is MNHNS and CDR2 is SASEGT in the germline V gene. Trimming left V 3 bases short and J 5 bases short, with 16 bases between.